This T cell receptor beta chain stems from a study of technical replicates of blood from several donors. Sequencing was performed with immunoSEQ multiplex PCR; in TCRdb, only in-frame clones are kept and a portion is missing. The data show over 75,000 clones, approximately 97% seen once. The TCR sequence derives from a human donor in good health. The source material was T cells isolated from PBMCs.

The CDR3, as DNA: TGTGCCAGTAGTAGGGGACAGGGCCTAAGCTCCTACGAGCAGTACTTC. Translated: CASSRGQGLSSYEQYF. The genes are TRBV19 and TRBJ2-7; 9 bases line up with TRBD1. CDR1 LNHDA and CDR2 SQIVND come from the germline V gene (reference sequence). The J segment lost 0 bases and the V segment lost 4 bases, leaving 7 bases of the junction unmatched. This CDR3 is 16 amino acids long.